This entry describes one TCR beta chain. Sequencing was performed with immunoSEQ multiplex PCR; in TCRdb, only in-frame clones are kept and a portion is missing. The table records 72,000 or so clones, roughly 96% of them present only once. The data stem from a study of shared T cell receptors in the human thymus. The source material was thymocytes. This TCR was recovered from a human donor.

The chain's CDR3 is CASSPYLQETQYF. CDR3 nucleotide sequence: TGTGCCAGTAGCCCTTATCTCCAAGAGACCCAGTACTTC. The chain has TRBV19 and TRBJ2-5; D gene uncertain. V lost 6 bases and J 1 base, leaving 9 bases between the germline ends. Per the germline V gene, CDR1 is LNHDA and CDR2 is SQIVND (reference sequence). The CDR3 extends over 13 amino acids.